This T cell receptor beta chain was captured by sequencing in a study of blood T cell repertoires in COVID-19. About the study: Both acute and convalescent COVID-19 samples were obtained from the United States, Italy and Spain. Nucleic acid was either cDNA or gDNA, and it came from T cells, B-cell-depleted T cells, or PBMCs.

In the original analysis: Estimated nucleated cell counts came from reference gene primer amplification. Clones were read by immunoSEQ multiplex PCR, and TCRdb kept only the in-frame ones, dropping some. The D gene and trimming were derived from the DNA, and the V and J assignments and clone size from that table. The sample has around 98,000 clones; roughly 83% are singletons. Germline values: CDR1 SNHLY, CDR2 FYNNEI. V dropped 6 bases and J dropped 8 bases, with 16 bases sitting between them. The CDR3 is 14 amino acids. The chain is built from TRBV2 and TRBJ1-4; unclear D gene. What was sequenced was peripheral blood. This TCR was recovered from a woman in her sixties or seventies with acute or convalescent COVID-19. CDR3 amino acids: CASSRDALEEKLFF. Here the CDR3 DNA reads TGTGCCAGCAGCCGGGATGCATTAGAAGAAAAACTGTTTTTT.